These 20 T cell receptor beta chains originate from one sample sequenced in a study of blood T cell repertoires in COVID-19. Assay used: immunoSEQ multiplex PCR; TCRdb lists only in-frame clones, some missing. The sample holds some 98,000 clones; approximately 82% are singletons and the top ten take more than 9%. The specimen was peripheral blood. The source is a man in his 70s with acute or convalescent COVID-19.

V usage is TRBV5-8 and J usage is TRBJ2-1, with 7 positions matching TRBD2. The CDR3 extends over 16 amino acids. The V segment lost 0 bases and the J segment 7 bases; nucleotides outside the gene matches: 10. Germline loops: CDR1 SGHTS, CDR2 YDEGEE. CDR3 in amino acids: CASSLAKIAGRNEQFF. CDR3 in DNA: TGTGCCAGCAGCTTGGCGAAGATAGCGGGTCGAAATGAGCAGTTCTTC. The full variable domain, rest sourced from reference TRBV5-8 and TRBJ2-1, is EAGVTQSPTHLIKTRGQQATLRCSPISGHTSVYWYQQALGLGLQFLLWYDEGEERNRGNFPPRFSGRQFPNYSSELNVNALELEDSALYLCASSLAKIAGRNEQFFGPGTRLTVL.

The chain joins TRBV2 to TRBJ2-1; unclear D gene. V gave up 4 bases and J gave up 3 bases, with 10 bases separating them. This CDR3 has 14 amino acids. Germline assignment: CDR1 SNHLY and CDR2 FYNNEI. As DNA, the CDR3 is TGTGCCAGCAGTGCCGAGGCCATCTACAATGAGCAGTTCTTC. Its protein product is CASSAEAIYNEQFF. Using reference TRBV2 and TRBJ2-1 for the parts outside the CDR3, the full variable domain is EPEVTQTPSHQVTQMGQEVILRCVPISNHLYFYWYRQILGQKVEFLVSFYNNEISEKSEIFDDQFSVERPDGSNFTLKIRSTKLEDSAMYFCASSAEAIYNEQFFGPGTRLTVL.

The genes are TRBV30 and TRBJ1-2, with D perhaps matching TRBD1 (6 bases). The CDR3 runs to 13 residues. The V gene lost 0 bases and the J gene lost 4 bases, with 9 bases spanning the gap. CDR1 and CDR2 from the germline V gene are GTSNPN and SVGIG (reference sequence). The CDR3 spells CAWSVSRGYGYTF. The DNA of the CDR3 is TGTGCCTGGAGTGTAAGCAGGGGCTATGGCTACACCTTC.

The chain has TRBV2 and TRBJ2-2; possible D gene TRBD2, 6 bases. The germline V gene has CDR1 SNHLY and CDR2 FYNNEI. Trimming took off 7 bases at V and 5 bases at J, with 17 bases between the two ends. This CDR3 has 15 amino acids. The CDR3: CASTPGNSGTGELFF. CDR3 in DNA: TGTGCCAGCACCCCCGGTAATAGCGGTACCGGGGAGCTGTTTTTT.

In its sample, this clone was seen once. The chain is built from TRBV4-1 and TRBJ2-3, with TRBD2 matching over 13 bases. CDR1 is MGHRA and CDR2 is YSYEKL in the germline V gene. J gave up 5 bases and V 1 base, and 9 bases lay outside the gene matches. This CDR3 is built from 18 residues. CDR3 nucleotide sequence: TGCGCCAGCAGCCAAGCGGGGGGACTAGCGGGATCGAAAGATACGCAGTATTTT. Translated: CASSQAGGLAGSKDTQYF.

The CDR3 loop reads CASSPDNSYEQYF. The CDR3 DNA reads as TGTGCCAGCTCCCCGGACAACTCCTACGAGCAGTACTTC. This chain uses TRBV18 with TRBJ2-7, with D maybe TRBD1 (5 bases). The germline V gene encodes CDR1 KGHSH and CDR2 LQKENI. The germline V and J ends were trimmed by 6 bases and 0 bases, with 9 bases remaining between them. This CDR3 contains 13 residues. The whole variable domain, filled in from reference TRBV18 and TRBJ2-7, reads NAGVMQNPRHLVRRRGQEARLRCSPMKGHSHVYWYRQLPEEGLKFMVYLQKENIIDESGMPKERFSAEFPKEGPSILRIQQVVRGDSAAYFCASSPDNSYEQYFGPGTRLTVT.

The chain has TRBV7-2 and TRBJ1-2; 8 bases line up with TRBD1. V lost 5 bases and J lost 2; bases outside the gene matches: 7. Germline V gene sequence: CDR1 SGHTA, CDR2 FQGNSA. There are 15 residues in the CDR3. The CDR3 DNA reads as TGTGCCAGCAGCGCTCGACAGGGGTACAACTATGGCTACACCTTC. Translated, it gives CASSARQGYNYGYTF.

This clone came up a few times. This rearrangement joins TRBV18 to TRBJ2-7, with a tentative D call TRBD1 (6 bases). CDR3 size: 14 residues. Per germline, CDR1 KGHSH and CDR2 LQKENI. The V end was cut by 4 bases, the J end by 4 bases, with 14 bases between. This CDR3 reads CASSRQDRKYEQYF. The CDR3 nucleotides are TGTGCCAGCTCACGCCAGGACAGAAAATACGAGCAGTACTTC.

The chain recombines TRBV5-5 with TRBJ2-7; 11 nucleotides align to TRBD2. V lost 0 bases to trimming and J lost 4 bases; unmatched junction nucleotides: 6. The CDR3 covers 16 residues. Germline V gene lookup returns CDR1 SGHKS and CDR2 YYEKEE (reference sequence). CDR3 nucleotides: TGTGCCAGCAGCTTGGGGATGGGGACTAGCGGTTACGAGCAGTACTTC. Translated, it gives CASSLGMGTSGYEQYF.

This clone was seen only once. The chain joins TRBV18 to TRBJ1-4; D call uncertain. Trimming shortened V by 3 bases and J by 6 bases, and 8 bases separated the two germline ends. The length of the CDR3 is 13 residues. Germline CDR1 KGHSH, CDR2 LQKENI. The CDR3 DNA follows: TGTGCCAGCTCACCTGATCGGGATGAAAAACTGTTTTTT. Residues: CASSPDRDEKLFF.

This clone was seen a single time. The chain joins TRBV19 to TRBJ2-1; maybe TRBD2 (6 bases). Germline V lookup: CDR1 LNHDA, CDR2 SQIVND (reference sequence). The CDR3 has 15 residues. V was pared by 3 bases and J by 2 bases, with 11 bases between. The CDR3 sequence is CASSISGVTYNEQFF. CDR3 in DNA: TGTGCCAGTAGTATTTCGGGAGTAACCTACAATGAGCAGTTCTTC.

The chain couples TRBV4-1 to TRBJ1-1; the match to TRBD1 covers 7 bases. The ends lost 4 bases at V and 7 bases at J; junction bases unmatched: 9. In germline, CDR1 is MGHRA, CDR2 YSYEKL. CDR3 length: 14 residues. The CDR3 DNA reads TGCGCCAGCAGCCTCTCGACAGGGTTATTTGAAGCTTTCTTT. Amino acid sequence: CASSLSTGLFEAFF.

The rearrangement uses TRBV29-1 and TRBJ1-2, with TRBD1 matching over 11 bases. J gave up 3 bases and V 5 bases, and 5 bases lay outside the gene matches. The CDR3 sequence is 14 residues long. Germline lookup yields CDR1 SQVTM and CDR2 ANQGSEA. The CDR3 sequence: CSVTGQGVDYGYTF. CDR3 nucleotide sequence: TGCAGCGTTACGGGACAGGGGGTGGACTATGGCTACACCTTC.

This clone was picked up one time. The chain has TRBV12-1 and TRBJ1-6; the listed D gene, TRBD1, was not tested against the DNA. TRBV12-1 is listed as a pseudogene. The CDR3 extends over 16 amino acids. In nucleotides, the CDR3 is TGTGCCAGCAGCTTTGTGGCAGGGTTGGATAATTCACCCCTCCACTTT. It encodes CASSFVAGLDNSPLHF.

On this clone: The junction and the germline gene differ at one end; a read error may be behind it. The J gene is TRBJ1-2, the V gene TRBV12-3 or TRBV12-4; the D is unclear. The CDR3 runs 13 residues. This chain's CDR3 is CASTLSGSYGYTF. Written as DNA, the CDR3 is TGTGCCAGCACTTTATCCGGGAGCTATGGCTACACCTTC.

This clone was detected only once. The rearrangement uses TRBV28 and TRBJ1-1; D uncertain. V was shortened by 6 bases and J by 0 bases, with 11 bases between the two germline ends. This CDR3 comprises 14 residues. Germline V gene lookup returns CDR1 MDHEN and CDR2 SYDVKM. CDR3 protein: CASSPSALNTEAFF. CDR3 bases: TGTGCCAGCAGCCCTAGTGCGCTGAACACTGAAGCTTTCTTT.

The CDR3 sequence: CASSFNSQTEAFF. The DNA for the CDR3 is TGTGCCAGCAGCTTTAACAGCCAGACTGAAGCTTTCTTT. The chain is built from TRBV7-2 and TRBJ1-1; D not certain. Germline lookup yields CDR1 SGHTA and CDR2 FQGNSA. Trimming cost V 3 bases and J 5 bases, with 10 bases left between them. CDR3 length: 13 amino acids.

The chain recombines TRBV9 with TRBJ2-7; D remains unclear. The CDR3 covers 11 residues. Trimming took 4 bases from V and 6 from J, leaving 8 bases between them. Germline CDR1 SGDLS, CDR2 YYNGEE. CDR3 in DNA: TGTGCCAGCAGCAATGAAGCCGAGCAGTACTTC. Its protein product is CASSNEAEQYF.

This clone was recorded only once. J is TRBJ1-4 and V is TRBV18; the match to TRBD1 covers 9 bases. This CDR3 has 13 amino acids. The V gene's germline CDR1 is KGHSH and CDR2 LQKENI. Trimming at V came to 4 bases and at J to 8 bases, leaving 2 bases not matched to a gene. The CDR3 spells CASSRDREEKLFF. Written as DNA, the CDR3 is TGTGCCAGCTCACGGGACAGGGAGGAAAAACTGTTTTTT.

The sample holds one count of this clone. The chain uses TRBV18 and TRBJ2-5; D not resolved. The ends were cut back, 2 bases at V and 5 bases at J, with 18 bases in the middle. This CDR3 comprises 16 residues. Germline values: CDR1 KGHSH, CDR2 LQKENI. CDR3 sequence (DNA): TGTGCCAGCTCACCAGGGTCTACCTCACGGCGGGAGACCCAGTACTTC. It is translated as CASSPGSTSRRETQYF. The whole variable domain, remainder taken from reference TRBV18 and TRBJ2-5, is NAGVMQNPRHLVRRRGQEARLRCSPMKGHSHVYWYRQLPEEGLKFMVYLQKENIIDESGMPKERFSAEFPKEGPSILRIQQVVRGDSAAYFCASSPGSTSRRETQYFGPGTRLLVL.